This entry concerns a single TCR beta chain. Germline CDR1 reads SGHRS; CDR2 reads YFSETQ. The CDR3 consists of 14 residues. Investigators made cDNA in eight separate reactions per sample. TCRdb reprocessed the 5' RACE reads, with one entry per CDR3 protein and no DNA. This sample carries about 420,000 distinct CDR3 sequences, with 2% to 2.5% going to the ten biggest clones. This sample is drawn from a study of monozygotic twins with inflammatory bowel disease. The TCR sequence derives from a human donor with ulcerative colitis or Crohn's disease, or a healthy co-twin of an affected twin (not recorded which). The chain links TRBV5-1 to TRBJ1-6; TCRdb lists TRBD1, though no DNA is available to test this call. Material: blood. The CDR3: CASSLTQGNSPLHF.